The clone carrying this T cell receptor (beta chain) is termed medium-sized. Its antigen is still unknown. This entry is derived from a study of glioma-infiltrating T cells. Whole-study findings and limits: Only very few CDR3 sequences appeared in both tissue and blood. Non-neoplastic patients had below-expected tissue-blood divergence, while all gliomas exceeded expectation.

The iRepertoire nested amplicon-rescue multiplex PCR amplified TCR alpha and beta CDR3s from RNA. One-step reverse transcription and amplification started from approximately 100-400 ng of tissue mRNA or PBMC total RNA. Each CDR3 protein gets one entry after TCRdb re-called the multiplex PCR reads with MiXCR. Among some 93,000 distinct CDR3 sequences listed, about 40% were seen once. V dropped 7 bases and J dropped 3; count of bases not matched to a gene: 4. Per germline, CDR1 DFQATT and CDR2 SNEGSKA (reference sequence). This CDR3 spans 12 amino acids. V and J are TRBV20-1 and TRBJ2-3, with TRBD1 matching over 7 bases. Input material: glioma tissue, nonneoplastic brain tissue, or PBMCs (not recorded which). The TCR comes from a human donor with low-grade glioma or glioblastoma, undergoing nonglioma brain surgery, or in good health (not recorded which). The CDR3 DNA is TGCAGTGTTTCACAGGGGACAGATACGCAGTATTTT. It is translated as CSVSQGTDTQYF.